This TCR beta chain was documented in a study of early T cells in non-severe SARS-CoV-2 infection. Study as a whole: Sequencing was performed on bulk RNA from unsorted whole blood, leaving chains unpaired.

The TCR library protocol was used to attach unique molecular identifiers. These identifiers were attached to individual cDNA molecules. TCRdb fed the 5' RACE reads into MiXCR, producing one record per CDR3 protein. The sample gives more than 65,000 distinct CDR3 sequences, about an eighth of which show up once; over 0.95% is in the top ten. V dropped 4 bases and J dropped 3 bases, with 22 bases sitting between them. The CDR3 loop spans 17 amino acids. Germline CDR1 SGHTA, CDR2 FQGNSA. Only a few counts were recorded for this clonotype. This chain joins TRBV7-2 and TRBJ2-7, with D possibly matching TRBD1 (6 bases). Sequenced material: whole blood. The receptor was isolated from an adult who was a healthcare worker with PCR-confirmed SARS-CoV-2 infection or an uninfected control (not recorded which). CDR3 in amino acids: CASSSLGADRSLYEQYF. CDR3 sequence (DNA): TGTGCCAGCAGCTCTCTCGGAGCAGACAGGAGCCTCTACGAGCAGTACTTC.